This record concerns one TCR beta chain sequence. Its antigen is not identified. cDNA libraries for TRB were generated by 5' RACE incorporating UMI labels. Following a re-call of the 5' RACE reads, TCRdb has one entry per CDR3 protein and lacks DNA. The sample includes 150,000 to 180,000 distinct CDR3 sequences. Germline V gene lookup returns CDR1 MNHEY and CDR2 SVGAGI. CDR3 length: 16 residues. This record belongs to a study of CXCR3-negative and CXCR3-positive naive CD8 T cells. General observations from the study: CXCR3-positive naive cells had more hydrophobic TRB CDR3s than CXCR3-negative naive cells.

This clonotype was obtained from a human donor in good health. Some clones in this sample may be carry-over from other donors' samples. The chain carries TRBV6-5 and TRBJ1-1; TCRdb returns TRBD1, unconfirmable since there is no DNA. Material for sequencing was naive CXCR3+ CD8+ T cells from blood. Subset of the sample: CD45RO-CCR7+CD27+CD95- naive CD8+ T cells expressing CXCR3 (TNR3+). CDR3 in amino acids: CASSLKGVEWDTEAFF.